One T cell receptor beta chain is described in this entry. Its antigen is unknown. The data were obtained in a study of cytomegalovirus exposure and HLA in healthy donors. Study results and caveats: CMV serostatus was the only recorded immune exposure for donors.

Vbeta (60) and Jbeta (13) primers were used in the PCR. The method was immunoSEQ multiplex PCR; TCRdb's version includes in-frame clones alone and lacks a portion of them. The table lists 96,000 or so clones. In germline, CDR1 is SGDLS, CDR2 YYNGEE. V shed 4 bases, J shed 1 base, and the junction held 5 bases outside the gene matches. The CDR3 length is 17 residues. Sequences were obtained from PBMCs. The source is a girl aged 10-17 years in good health and CMV-seropositive. The chain recombines TRBV9 with TRBJ2-5; 15 nucleotides agree with TRBD2. CDR3 nucleotides: TGTGCCAGCAGCCTCGGGACTAGCGGGGGGATCCAAGAGACCCAGTACTTC. Encoded protein: CASSLGTSGGIQETQYF.